This section outlines one T cell receptor beta chain sequence together with its context. The Seattle patients, enrolled during active infection, were followed longitudinally. The entry originates in a study of blood T cell repertoires in COVID-19. Study background: Acute and convalescent COVID-19 samples came from the United States, Italy and Spain. From T cells, B-cell-depleted T cells, or PBMCs came the material, which was cDNA or gDNA.

Trimming at V came to 4 bases and at J to 5 bases, leaving 7 bases not matched to a gene. The CDR3 contains 13 residues. The germline CDR1 and CDR2 sequences are SQVTM and ANQGSEA. The authors' processing: How many nucleated cells were present was estimated from reference gene primer amplification. Here immunoSEQ multiplex PCR was the method, and the copy in TCRdb shows in-frame clones only, minus some. V and J calls and clone size come straight from that table; D and trimming were deduced from the DNA. Among some 270,000 clones listed, 86% were seen once. The chain carries TRBV29-1 and TRBJ1-1; 7 nucleotides agree with TRBD1. Sequencing used peripheral blood. The sequence was collected from a woman aged 80 or over with COVID-19, enrolled during active disease. CDR3 nucleotide sequence: TGCAGCGTTGGAGGGGGCCCCCTAACTGAAGCTTTCTTT. This codes for CSVGGGPLTEAFF.